This entry lists 30 T cell receptor beta chains sequenced from one sample in a study of shared clonotypes between healthy human individuals. Sequencing was performed with immunoSEQ multiplex PCR; in TCRdb, only in-frame clones are kept and a portion is missing. The sample holds fewer than 850,000 clones; around 72% are singletons and the top ten take 1.8%. Sequenced material: memory CD4+ T cells sorted from blood. Subset specified: CD45RA-negative fraction. All receptors come from a woman in her twenties or thirties in good health.

This rearrangement joins TRBV5-1 to TRBJ2-7, with a tentative D call TRBD1 (5 bases). CDR3 length: 15 residues. V lost 5 bases and J 0 bases, leaving 15 bases between the germline ends. Germline loops: CDR1 SGHRS, CDR2 YFSETQ. CDR3 coding DNA: TGCGCCAGCAGTCAGGACACGCTATCCTCCTACGAGCAGTACTTC. Protein: CASSQDTLSSYEQYF. The variable domain in full, with the rest retrieved from reference TRBV5-1 and TRBJ2-7, is KAGVTQTPRYLIKTRGQQVTLSCSPISGHRSVSWYQQTPGQGLQFLFEYFSETQRNKGNFPGRFSGRQFSNSRSEMNVSTLELGDSALYLCASSQDTLSSYEQYFGPGTRLTVT.

This clone was recorded a few times. This chain connects TRBV19 to TRBJ1-2, with TRBD1 as a possible D gene (5 bases). Trimming left V 4 bases short and J 8 bases short, with 23 bases between. Germline V gives CDR1 LNHDA, CDR2 SQIVND (reference sequence). The CDR3 runs 16 residues. The CDR3 DNA is TGTGCCAGTAGTAAAACCCAAGACAGCGGGGAGATGGGCTACACCTTC. Translated, it gives CASSKTQDSGEMGYTF.

This chain links TRBV7-9 with TRBJ2-7, with 7 bases fitting TRBD2. V lost 5 bases to trimming and J lost 2 bases; unmatched junction nucleotides: 9. Per germline, CDR1 SEHNR and CDR2 FQNEAQ (reference sequence). This CDR3 comprises 15 residues. The CDR3 protein is CASSPAGTITYEQYF. The CDR3 DNA sequence: TGTGCCAGCAGCCCGGCGGGGACTATCACCTACGAGCAGTACTTC.

V gene TRBV5-1 combines with J gene TRBJ1-1, with D unclear. Germline V lookup: CDR1 SGHRS, CDR2 YFSETQ. The CDR3 has 14 amino acids. V was clipped by 1 base and J by 3 bases, with 10 bases between them. The CDR3 is CASSLLDIDTEAFF. The CDR3 DNA reads as TGCGCCAGCAGCTTGTTGGATATCGACACTGAAGCTTTCTTT.

The chain uses TRBV27 and TRBJ2-1, with D maybe TRBD2 (5 bases). The CDR3 is 13 amino acids. In germline, CDR1 is MNHEY, CDR2 SMNVEV (reference sequence). Between the trimmed V and J ends, which lost 3 bases and 7 bases, there was a span of 10 bases. The CDR3 spells CASSFGVKNEQFF. The CDR3, as DNA: TGTGCCAGCAGTTTCGGGGTAAAGAATGAGCAGTTCTTC.

This clone was picked up one time. The CDR3 nucleotides read TGTGCCAGCAGCGTAGGTCGCGGGTCATCCTACGAGCAGTACTTC. The encoded protein is CASSVGRGSSYEQYF. The chain has TRBV9 and TRBJ2-7, with D maybe TRBD2 (5 bases). Trimming removed 0 bases at V and 1 base at J, with 11 bases between. This CDR3 is built from 15 residues. Germline V gives CDR1 SGDLS, CDR2 YYNGEE.

The chain uses TRBV18 and TRBJ1-1; the D is unclear. Trimming cost V 9 bases and J 7 bases, with 21 bases left between them. This CDR3 has 14 amino acids. Germline CDR1 KGHSH, CDR2 LQKENI. This chain's CDR3 is CASRMGTASDEAFF. DNA for the CDR3: TGTGCCAGTCGTATGGGCACAGCCTCTGATGAAGCTTTCTTT.

In its sample, this clone was seen a few times. The chain employs TRBV29-1 and TRBJ1-1; no definite D call. CDR1 is SQVTM, CDR2 ANQGSEA, per germline. This CDR3 has 9 amino acids. V was shortened by 8 bases and J by 9 bases, with 10 bases between the two germline ends. The CDR3 sequence: CSPPGKAFF. CDR3 bases: TGCAGCCCACCAGGTAAAGCTTTCTTT.

Of note for this clone: Other nucleotide sequences in the sample specify the same CDR3. The V and J genes are TRBV5-1 and TRBJ2-7; 11 bases fit TRBD2. This CDR3 spans 16 amino acids. Germline lookup yields CDR1 SGHRS and CDR2 YFSETQ. The ends lost 0 bases at V and 3 bases at J; junction bases unmatched: 5. CDR3 protein: CASSLGGTSGFYEQYF. CDR3 coding DNA: TGCGCCAGCAGCTTGGGTGGGACTAGCGGATTCTACGAGCAGTACTTC.

A single count supports this clone. The rearrangement uses TRBV5-6 and TRBJ2-7; D gene unclear. There are 18 residues in the CDR3. Trimming cost V 0 bases and J 0 bases, with 19 bases left between them. Germline CDR1 reads SGHDT; CDR2 reads YYEEEE. CDR3 protein: CASSLARVRVSSSYEQYF. For the CDR3, the DNA is TGTGCCAGCAGCTTGGCCCGCGTACGAGTCTCGAGCTCCTACGAGCAGTACTTC.

The rearrangement joins TRBV5-4 to TRBJ2-1, with 9 bases matching TRBD2. With V trimmed by 0 bases and J by 7 bases, 5 bases remained unmatched. CDR3 size: 15 residues. Per the germline V gene, CDR1 is SGHNT and CDR2 is YYREEE (reference sequence). The CDR3 nucleotides read TGTGCCAGCAGCTTGGTAGCGGGAGAGTTTAATGAGCAGTTCTTC. Translated: CASSLVAGEFNEQFF.

This chain joins TRBV9 and TRBJ2-3; D is unresolved. The germline V gene has CDR1 SGDLS and CDR2 YYNGEE. The V gene lost 0 bases and the J gene lost 8 bases, with 13 bases spanning the gap. The length of the CDR3 is 14 residues. CDR3 coding DNA: TGTGCCAGCAGCGTAGTCGCCCCGGCCGTTACGCAGTATTTT. As protein: CASSVVAPAVTQYF.

V usage is TRBV9 and J usage is TRBJ2-3; 9 nucleotides match TRBD2. Germline CDR1 is SGDLS and CDR2 is YYNGEE. The junction had 6 bases not matched to a gene; V was cut back by 2 bases and J by 2 bases. The CDR3 runs to 16 residues. The CDR3 bases are TGTGCCAGCAGCGTCTTGGGCGGGAGGGCCACAGATACGCAGTATTTT. Amino acids: CASSVLGGRATDTQYF.

The V call is TRBV7-9, the J call TRBJ2-7; unclear D gene. V lost 0 bases to trimming and J lost 3 bases, with 6 bases between them. This CDR3 has 13 amino acids. Germline V gene lookup returns CDR1 SEHNR and CDR2 FQNEAQ (reference sequence). In DNA, the CDR3 is TGTGCCAGCAGCTTAGCTAGTGTCTACGAGCAGTACTTC. Its protein product is CASSLASVYEQYF.

This clone was seen more than once but under ten times. This same CDR3 is encoded by further DNA sequences in the sample. The J gene is TRBJ1-5, the V gene TRBV6-1; weak D call: TRBD1 (6 bases). This CDR3 comprises 16 residues. Trimming removed 0 bases from V and 1 base from J, with 10 bases in between. Germline-derived CDR1 and CDR2 are MNHNS and SASEGT. CDR3 protein: CASSEARGGSNQPQHF. DNA for the CDR3: TGTGCCAGCAGTGAAGCGAGAGGGGGGAGCAATCAGCCCCAGCATTTT.

The rearrangement joins TRBV27 to TRBJ2-2, with D unresolved. Germline V gives CDR1 MNHEY, CDR2 SMNVEV (reference sequence). Deletions cut 2 bases from V and 2 bases from J, with 12 bases between. CDR3 length equals 16 residues. DNA for the CDR3: TGTGCCAGCAGTTTAAGCCGGTCAGGAAACACCGGGGAGCTGTTTTTT. Protein sequence: CASSLSRSGNTGELFF.

CDR3 in amino acids: CASSVGAIVGPIRDTQYF. The CDR3 nucleotides are TGTGCCAGCAGTGTGGGGGCCATTGTTGGGCCGATCCGAGATACGCAGTATTTT. V and J are TRBV6-1 and TRBJ2-3; the D gene is possibly TRBD1 (6 bases). Trimming removed 4 bases from V and 5 bases from J, with 25 bases in between. The germline V gene encodes CDR1 MNHNS and CDR2 SASEGT. The CDR3 length is 18 residues.

This clone was counted only a few times. The rearrangement links TRBV10-1 to TRBJ2-7; D may be TRBD1 (6 bases). Between the trimmed V and J ends, which lost 0 bases and 2 bases, there was a span of 17 bases. From germline, CDR1 is WNHNN and CDR2 SYGVQD (reference sequence). The CDR3 has 17 amino acids. CDR3 in DNA: TGCGCCAGCAGTGAGTCTGATTGGCAGGGGCTACCCTACGAGCAGTACTTC. Residues: CASSESDWQGLPYEQYF.

This clone was detected only once. The chain has TRBV5-1 and TRBJ1-1; D possibly corresponds to TRBD1 (5 bases). The V and J ends lost 4 bases and 9 bases respectively, with 25 bases between them. The germline V gene has CDR1 SGHRS and CDR2 YFSETQ. The CDR3 contains 16 residues. The CDR3 nucleotides are TGCGCCAGCAGCCCGGCCCGTGGTGCAGGGCTTCGGAAAGCTTTCTTT. Translated, it gives CASSPARGAGLRKAFF.

This chain links TRBV28 with TRBJ1-2; 10 bases agree with TRBD1. With V trimmed by 5 bases and J by 3 bases, 6 bases remained unmatched. This CDR3 contains 15 residues. Germline values: CDR1 MDHEN, CDR2 SYDVKM. CDR3 nucleotide sequence: TGTGCCAGCAGTGTGGGGGGACAGGGGCACTATGGCTACACCTTC. Its translation: CASSVGGQGHYGYTF.

This clone occurred a few times. This chain links TRBV7-2 with TRBJ1-2, with a possible D match to TRBD1 (5 bases). The CDR3 length is 16 residues. In germline, CDR1 is SGHTA, CDR2 FQGNSA. V gave up 1 base and J gave up 2 bases, with 14 bases separating them. CDR3 DNA sequence: TGTGCCAGCAGCTTAGGAGCGGCGGGGGGGAACTATGGCTACACCTTC. Encoded protein: CASSLGAAGGNYGYTF.

V usage is TRBV5-1 and J usage is TRBJ2-1, with D perhaps TRBD1 (6 bases). V was cut by 4 bases and J by 1 base, with 12 bases left in between. The CDR3 spans 15 residues. Germline loops: CDR1 SGHRS, CDR2 YFSETQ. CDR3 in DNA: TGCGCCAGCAGCCGGACAGTTGATTCCTACAATGAGCAGTTCTTC. Translating gives CASSRTVDSYNEQFF.

The V and J genes are TRBV5-1 and TRBJ1-1, with D unclear. The CDR3 consists of 13 residues. V lost 2 bases to trimming and J lost 0 bases, with 5 bases between them. Per the germline V gene, CDR1 is SGHRS and CDR2 is YFSETQ. The CDR3 DNA sequence: TGCGCCAGCAGCTTTGCTGTGAACACTGAAGCTTTCTTT. The encoded protein is CASSFAVNTEAFF.

The genes are TRBV5-1 and TRBJ1-4, with D unresolved. Germline V gene lookup returns CDR1 SGHRS and CDR2 YFSETQ. Trimming removed 7 bases at V and 0 bases at J, with 10 bases between. CDR3 size: 14 residues. As DNA, the CDR3 is TGCGCCAGCTCGATACTTGCAACTAATGAAAAACTGTTTTTT. Protein sequence: CASSILATNEKLFF.

A few counts support this clone. The gene calls are TRBV7-2 and TRBJ2-5; the D is unclear. V lost 2 bases to trimming and J lost 7 bases, with 5 bases between them. CDR3 size: 11 residues. Germline V gene lookup returns CDR1 SGHTA and CDR2 FQGNSA. CDR3 residues: CASSLSVTQYF. CDR3 in DNA: TGTGCCAGCAGCTTATCCGTGACCCAGTACTTC.

The chain combines TRBV5-4 with TRBJ2-2; 9 nucleotides align to TRBD1. The ends lost 3 bases at V and 6 bases at J; junction bases unmatched: 12. This CDR3 region has 17 residues. Looked up from germline, CDR1 is SGHNT and CDR2 is YYREEE (reference sequence). CDR3 amino acids: CASSSGTGLTSAGELFF. DNA for the CDR3: TGTGCCAGCAGCTCGGGGACAGGGCTTACATCGGCCGGGGAGCTGTTTTTT.

This clone appeared once. The chain links TRBV27 to TRBJ1-2, with TRBD1 identical over 9 bases. The V segment lost 8 bases and the J segment 7 bases; nucleotides outside the gene matches: 8. The CDR3 covers 13 residues. Germline-derived CDR1 and CDR2 are MNHEY and SMNVEV (reference sequence). The CDR3 here is CASVQTGGIGYTF. The CDR3 DNA reads as TGTGCCAGCGTTCAGACAGGGGGGATTGGCTACACCTTC.

The V call is TRBV29-1, the J call TRBJ2-3; no firm D call. Trimming took off 0 bases at V and 3 bases at J, with 10 bases between the two ends. The CDR3 covers 14 residues. The V gene's germline CDR1 is SQVTM and CDR2 ANQGSEA. The CDR3 DNA reads TGCAGCGTTGAAGATCTGGGTTCTACAGATACGCAGTATTTT. This encodes CSVEDLGSTDTQYF.

Notes on this clone: The same CDR3 can be traced to other DNA sequences in this sample. This chain links TRBV6-6 with TRBJ2-7, with 8 positions matching TRBD2. The CDR3 covers 14 residues. The germline V gene encodes CDR1 MNHNY and CDR2 SVGAGI (reference sequence). Trimming took 6 bases from V and 1 from J; bases not matched to a gene: 5. CDR3 protein: CASRRLASSYEQYF. CDR3 coding DNA: TGTGCCAGCAGACGACTAGCGAGTTCCTACGAGCAGTACTTC.

The chain employs TRBV4-1 and TRBJ2-3; a weak D match, TRBD2 (7 bases). V lost 1 base to trimming and J lost 2 bases, with 19 bases between them. Germline V gives CDR1 MGHRA, CDR2 YSYEKL. The CDR3 extends over 18 amino acids. CDR3 nucleotide sequence: TGCGCCAGCAGCCAAGTTGCGGGGGCCCTAACCTCCACAGATACGCAGTATTTT. Translation gives CASSQVAGALTSTDTQYF.